The subject of this entry is one T cell receptor (beta chain). The antigen remains undetermined. Once obtained from cultured CD4+ T cells, the DNA was sequenced using the Oncomine TCR Beta short-read assay. MiXCR, applied by TCRdb to the PCR reads, yields one record per CDR3 protein. The sample yields approximately 25,000 distinct CDR3 sequences, less than 70% seen once. The CDR3 is made up of 13 amino acids. V dropped 1 base and J dropped 3 bases, with 7 bases sitting between them. CDR1 and CDR2 (germline): SNHLY, FYNNEI. This sample stems from a study of vaccination and CD4 T cells after COVID-19. Study-level background: In the convalescent group, nasal swab PCR was SARS-CoV-2 positive; nine cases were mild and one severe. Collection of post-vaccine samples followed dose two by a median roughly 72 days, spanning a range of 14 to 241.

Documented treatment: approximately nine-day PBMC culture with coronavirus spike peptide pools or control peptides (ViraFEST assay). The TCR was taken from a human donor who had recovered from COVID-19. The chain couples TRBV2 to TRBJ2-7, with D hard to call. The sample was CD4+ T cells from blood, cultured in vitro. The DNA for the CDR3 is TGTGCCAGCAGTGAAGGGCAGGACTACGAGCAGTACTTC. It yields the protein CASSEGQDYEQYF.